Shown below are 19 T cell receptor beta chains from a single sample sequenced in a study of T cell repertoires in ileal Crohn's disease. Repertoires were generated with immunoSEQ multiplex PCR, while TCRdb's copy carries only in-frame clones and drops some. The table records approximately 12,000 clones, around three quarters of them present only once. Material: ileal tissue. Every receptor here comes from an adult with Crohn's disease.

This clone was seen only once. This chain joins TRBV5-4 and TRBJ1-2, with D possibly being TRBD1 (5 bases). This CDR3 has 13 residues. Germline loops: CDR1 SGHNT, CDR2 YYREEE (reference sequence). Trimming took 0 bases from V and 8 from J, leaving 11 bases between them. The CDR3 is CASSLATGDGYTF. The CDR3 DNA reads TGTGCCAGCAGCTTGGCCACGGGGGACGGCTACACCTTC.

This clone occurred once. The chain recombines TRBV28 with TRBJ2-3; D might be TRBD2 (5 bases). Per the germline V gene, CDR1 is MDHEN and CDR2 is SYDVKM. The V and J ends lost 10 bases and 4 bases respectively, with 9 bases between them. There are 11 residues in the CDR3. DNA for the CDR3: TGTGCCATGGGGAGCGCAGATACGCAGTATTTT. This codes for CAMGSADTQYF.

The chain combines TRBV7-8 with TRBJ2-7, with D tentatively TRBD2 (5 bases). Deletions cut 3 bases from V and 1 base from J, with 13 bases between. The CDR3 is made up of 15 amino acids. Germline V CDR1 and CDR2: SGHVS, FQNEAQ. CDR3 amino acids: CASSFMAGLSYEQYF. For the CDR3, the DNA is TGTGCCAGCAGCTTTATGGCGGGCCTGTCCTACGAGCAGTACTTC.

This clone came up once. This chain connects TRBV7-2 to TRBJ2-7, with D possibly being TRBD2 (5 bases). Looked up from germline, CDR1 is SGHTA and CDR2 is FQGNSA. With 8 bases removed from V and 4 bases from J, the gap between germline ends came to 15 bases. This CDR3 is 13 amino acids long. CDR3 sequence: CASSREPAYEQYF. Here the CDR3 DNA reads TGTGCCAGCTCGAGGGAACCGGCATACGAGCAGTACTTC.

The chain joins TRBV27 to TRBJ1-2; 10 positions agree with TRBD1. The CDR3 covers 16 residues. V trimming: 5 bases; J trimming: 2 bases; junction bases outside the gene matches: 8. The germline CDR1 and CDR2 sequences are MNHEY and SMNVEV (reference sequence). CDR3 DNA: TGTGCCAGCAGTCCAGGGGGACAGGGGCTGAACTATGGCTACACCTTC. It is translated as CASSPGGQGLNYGYTF.

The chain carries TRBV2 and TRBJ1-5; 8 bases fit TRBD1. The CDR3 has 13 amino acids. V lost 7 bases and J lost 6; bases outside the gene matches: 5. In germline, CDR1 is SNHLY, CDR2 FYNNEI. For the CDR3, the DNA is TGTGCCAGCAAGGACAGGGAGGTTCAGCCCCAGCATTTT. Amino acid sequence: CASKDREVQPQHF.

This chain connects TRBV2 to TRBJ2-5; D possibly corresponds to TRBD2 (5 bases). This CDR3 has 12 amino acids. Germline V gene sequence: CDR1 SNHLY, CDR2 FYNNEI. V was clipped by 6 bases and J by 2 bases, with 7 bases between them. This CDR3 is CASRDWQETQYF. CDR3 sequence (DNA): TGTGCCAGCAGGGACTGGCAAGAGACCCAGTACTTC. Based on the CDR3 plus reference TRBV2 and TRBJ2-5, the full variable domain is EPEVTQTPSHQVTQMGQEVILRCVPISNHLYFYWYRQILGQKVEFLVSFYNNEISEKSEIFDDQFSVERPDGSNFTLKIRSTKLEDSAMYFCASRDWQETQYFGPGTRLLVL.

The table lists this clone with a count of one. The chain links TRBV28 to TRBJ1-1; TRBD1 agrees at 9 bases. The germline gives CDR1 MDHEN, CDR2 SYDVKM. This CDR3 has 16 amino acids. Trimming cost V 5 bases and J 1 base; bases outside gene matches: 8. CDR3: CASSDPQGATNTEAFF. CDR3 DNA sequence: TGTGCCAGCAGTGACCCACAGGGGGCTACGAACACTGAAGCTTTCTTT.

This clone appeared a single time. In nucleotides, the CDR3 is TGTGCCAGCAGTCGCGGCGGGGAAAAACTGTTTTTT. Its protein is CASSRGGEKLFF. The chain recombines TRBV6-5 with TRBJ1-4; D is unclear. Germline values: CDR1 MNHEY, CDR2 SVGAGI. The V end lost 5 bases, the J end lost 8 bases, and 9 bases lay between the germline ends. The CDR3 has 12 amino acids.

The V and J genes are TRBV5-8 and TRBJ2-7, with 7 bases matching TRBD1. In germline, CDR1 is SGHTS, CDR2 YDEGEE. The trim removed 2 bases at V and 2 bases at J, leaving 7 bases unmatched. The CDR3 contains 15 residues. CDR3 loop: CASSFYRQGAYEQYF. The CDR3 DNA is TGTGCCAGCAGCTTTTATCGACAGGGCGCCTACGAGCAGTACTTC.

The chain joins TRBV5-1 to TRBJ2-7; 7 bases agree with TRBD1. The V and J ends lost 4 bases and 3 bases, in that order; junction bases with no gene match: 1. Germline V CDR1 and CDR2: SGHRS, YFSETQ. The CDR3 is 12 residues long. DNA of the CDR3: TGCGCCAGCAGCGGGACAGTCTACGAGCAGTACTTC. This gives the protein CASSGTVYEQYF.

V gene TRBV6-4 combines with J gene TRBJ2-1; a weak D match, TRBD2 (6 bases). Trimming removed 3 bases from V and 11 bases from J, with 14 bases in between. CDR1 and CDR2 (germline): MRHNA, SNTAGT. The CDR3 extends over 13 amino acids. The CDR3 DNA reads TGTGCCAGCAGTGAGGGAGGATATAAGAAGCAGTTCTTC. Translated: CASSEGGYKKQFF.

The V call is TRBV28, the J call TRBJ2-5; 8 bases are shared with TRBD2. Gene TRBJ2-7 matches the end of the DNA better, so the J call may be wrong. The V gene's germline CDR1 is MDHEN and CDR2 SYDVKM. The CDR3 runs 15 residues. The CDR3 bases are TGTGCCAGCAGTTTCCTACGGACTAGCCTTCGCGAGCAGTACTTC. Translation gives CASSFLRTSLREQYF.

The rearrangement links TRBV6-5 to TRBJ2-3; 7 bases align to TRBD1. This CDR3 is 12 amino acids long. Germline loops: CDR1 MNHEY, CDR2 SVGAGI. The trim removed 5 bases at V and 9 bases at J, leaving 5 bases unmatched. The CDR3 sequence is CASSTRDRTQYF. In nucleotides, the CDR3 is TGTGCCAGCAGTACCCGGGACAGAACGCAGTATTTT.

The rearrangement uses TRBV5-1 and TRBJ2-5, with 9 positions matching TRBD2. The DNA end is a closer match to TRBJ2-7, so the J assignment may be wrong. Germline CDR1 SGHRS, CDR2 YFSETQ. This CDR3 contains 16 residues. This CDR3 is CASTAVAGEGTYEQYF. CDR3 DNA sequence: TGCGCCAGCACAGCTGTAGCGGGAGAGGGGACCTACGAGCAGTACTTC.

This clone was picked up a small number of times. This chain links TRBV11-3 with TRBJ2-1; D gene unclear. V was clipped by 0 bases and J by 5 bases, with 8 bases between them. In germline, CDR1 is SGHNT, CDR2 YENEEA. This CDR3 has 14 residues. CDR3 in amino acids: CASSLDYGNNEQFF. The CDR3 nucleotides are TGTGCCAGCAGCTTAGATTATGGCAACAATGAGCAGTTCTTC.

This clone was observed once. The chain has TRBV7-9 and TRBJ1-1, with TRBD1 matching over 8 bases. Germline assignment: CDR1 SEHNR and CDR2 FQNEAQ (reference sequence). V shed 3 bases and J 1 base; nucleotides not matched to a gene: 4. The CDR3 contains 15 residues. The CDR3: CASSLDTGGNTEAFF. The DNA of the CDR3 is TGTGCCAGCAGCTTGGATACAGGGGGGAACACTGAAGCTTTCTTT.

The DNA of the CDR3 is TGCGCCAGCAGCTTGGGACGGCTGCAGGATGGCTACACCTTC. Encoded protein: CASSLGRLQDGYTF. The chain links TRBV5-1 to TRBJ1-2; D gene ambiguous. The length of the CDR3 is 14 residues. Per the germline V gene, CDR1 is SGHRS and CDR2 is YFSETQ. The V gene lost 0 bases and the J gene lost 6 bases, with 12 bases spanning the gap.

CDR3 region: CASSPVGQGVTEAFF. CDR3 DNA: TGTGCCAGCAGCCCCGTCGGACAGGGGGTCACTGAAGCTTTCTTT. The chain combines TRBV5-4 with TRBJ1-1; 10 nucleotides align to TRBD1. The CDR3 loop spans 15 amino acids. CDR1 and CDR2 (germline): SGHNT, YYREEE (reference sequence). Trimming took 4 bases from V and 4 from J; bases not matched to a gene: 7.